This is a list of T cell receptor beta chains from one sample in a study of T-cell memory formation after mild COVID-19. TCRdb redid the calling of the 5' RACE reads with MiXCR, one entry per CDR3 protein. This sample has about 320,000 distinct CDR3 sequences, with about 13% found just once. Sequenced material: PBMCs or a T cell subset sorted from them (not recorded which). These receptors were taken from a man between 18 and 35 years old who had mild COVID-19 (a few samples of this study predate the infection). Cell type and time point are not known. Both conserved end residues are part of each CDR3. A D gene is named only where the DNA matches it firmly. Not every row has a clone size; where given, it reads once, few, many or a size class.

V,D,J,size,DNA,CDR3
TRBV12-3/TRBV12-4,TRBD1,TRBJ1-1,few,TGTGCCAGCAGTCCCCCGACAGGGAGGACTGAAGCTTTCTTT,CASSPPTGRTEAFF
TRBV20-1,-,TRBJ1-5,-,TGCAGTGCTAGATCGGCGGCCCACAATCAGCCCCAGCATTTT,CSARSAAHNQPQHF
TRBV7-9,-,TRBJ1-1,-,TGTGCCAGCAGCTTATCGGGGTCGAACACTGAAGCTTTCTTT,CASSLSGSNTEAFF
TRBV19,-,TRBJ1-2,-,TGTGCCAGTAGTATAGCCTTCACACGATCTAACTATGGCTACACCTTC,CASSIAFTRSNYGYTF
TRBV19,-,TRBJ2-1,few,TGTGCCAGTAGTACCAATCGGGACCCGGCATCCTACAATGAGCAGTTCTTC,CASSTNRDPASYNEQFF
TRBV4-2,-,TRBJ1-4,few,TGTGCCAGCAGCCAAGATTGGCAGGGCAATGAAAAACTGTTTTTT,CASSQDWQGNEKLFF
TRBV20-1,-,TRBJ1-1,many,TGCAGTGCTAGAGTGCCCCTGAACACTGAAGCTTTCTTT,CSARVPLNTEAFF
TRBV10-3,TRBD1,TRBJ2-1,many,TGTGCCATCAGTGAAATGACAGGGGGAGACTCCTACAATGAGCAGTTCTTC,CAISEMTGGDSYNEQFF
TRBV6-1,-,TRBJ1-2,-,TGTGCCAGCAGTGAAGAAGGGGCGGACTATGGCTACACCTTC,CASSEEGADYGYTF
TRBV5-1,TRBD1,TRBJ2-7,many,TGCGCCAGCAGCGCGGGACAGGGTTTGGACGAGCAGTACTTC,CASSAGQGLDEQYF
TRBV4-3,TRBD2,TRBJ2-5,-,TGCGCCAGCAGCCAACCCGGACTAGCCGAGACCCAGTACTTC,CASSQPGLAETQYF
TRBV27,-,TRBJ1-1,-,TGTGCCAGTTCGAGTGGCGCTTCACCCTATACTGAAGCTTTCTTT,CASSSGASPYTEAFF
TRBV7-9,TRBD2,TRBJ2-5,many,TGTGCCAGCAGCTTGGGCGGACTAGAAGAGACCCAGTACTTC,CASSLGGLEETQYF
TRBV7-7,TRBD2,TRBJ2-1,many,TGTGCTAGCAGCTCCAATAGCGGGGGGGTTAATGAGCAGTTCTTC,CASSSNSGGVNEQFF
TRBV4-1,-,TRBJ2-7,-,TGCGCCAGCAGCCCGACTAGTTCAGGCGAGCAGTACTTC,CASSPTSSGEQYF
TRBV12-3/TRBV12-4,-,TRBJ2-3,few,TGTGCCAGCAGCCCGACGTGGGGAGGCACAGATACGCAGTATTTT,CASSPTWGGTDTQYF
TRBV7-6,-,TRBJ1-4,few,TGTGCCAGCAGCTTTGGGGGATTCGATGAAAAACTGTTTTTT,CASSFGGFDEKLFF
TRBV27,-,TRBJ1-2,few,TGTGCCAGCAGTTCCTCTGGGTGGGGTGTAGGCTATGGCTACACCTTC,CASSSSGWGVGYGYTF
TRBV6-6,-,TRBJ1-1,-,TGTGCCAGCAACCAGGGAAGGAACACTGAAGCTTTCTTT,CASNQGRNTEAFF
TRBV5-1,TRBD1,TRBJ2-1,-,TGCGCCAGCAGCACGGGACAGGGGAAATTTGGTGAGCAGTTCTTC,CASSTGQGKFGEQFF
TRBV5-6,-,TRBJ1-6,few,TGTGCCAGCAGCCGAACAAATTCACCCCTCCACTTT,CASSRTNSPLHF
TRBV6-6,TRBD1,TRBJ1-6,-,TGTGCCAGAATGACAGGGGCACGGGATTCACCCCTCCACTTT,CARMTGARDSPLHF
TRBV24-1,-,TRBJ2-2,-,TGTGCCACCAGTGACTCCGGGACTCGCACCGGGGAGCTGTTTTTT,CATSDSGTRTGELFF
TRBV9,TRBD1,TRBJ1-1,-,TGTGCCAGCAGCGAGGGCGGGACAGGGAATACTGAAGCTTTCTTT,CASSEGGTGNTEAFF
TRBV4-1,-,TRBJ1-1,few,TGCGCCAGCAGCCGGCAGAAAACTCAGGGAGGCACTGAAGCTTTCTTT,CASSRQKTQGGTEAFF
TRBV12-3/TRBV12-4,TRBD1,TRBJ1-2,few,TGTGCCAGCAGTCGGGGACAGGACTATGGCTACACCTTC,CASSRGQDYGYTF
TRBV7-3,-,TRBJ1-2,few,TGTGCCAGCAGCTTGATAGGGAACGATGGCTACACCTTC,CASSLIGNDGYTF
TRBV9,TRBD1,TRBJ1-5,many,TGTGCCAGCAGCGTAGGACAGGGGGATCAGCCCCAGCATTTT,CASSVGQGDQPQHF
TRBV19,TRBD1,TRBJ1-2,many,TGTGCCAGTAGTGTGACAGGGAGTCCTCCTGGCTACACCTTC,CASSVTGSPPGYTF
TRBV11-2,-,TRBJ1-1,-,TGTGCCACCATAAAACCAGGGAACACTGAAGCTTTCTTT,CATIKPGNTEAFF
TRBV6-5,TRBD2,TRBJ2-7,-,TGTGCCAGCAGTTACGCTAGCGGGGGGGGCTACGAGCAGTACTTC,CASSYASGGGYEQYF
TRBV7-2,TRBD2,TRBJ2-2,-,TGTGCCAGCAGCTTTAGCGGGGGTGCCGGGGAGCTGTTTTTT,CASSFSGGAGELFF
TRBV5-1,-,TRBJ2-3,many,TGCGCCAGCAAGATAGGCAGGGCACTCTCCACAGATACGCAGTATTTT,CASKIGRALSTDTQYF
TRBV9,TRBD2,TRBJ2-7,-,TGTGCCAGCAGCGTAGCGGGGGGTCCTTCCTACGAGCAGTACTTC,CASSVAGGPSYEQYF
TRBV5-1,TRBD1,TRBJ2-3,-,TGCGCCAGCAGCACGACAGGGGGCGTAGATACGCAGTATTTT,CASSTTGGVDTQYF
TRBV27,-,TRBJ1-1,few,TGTGCCAGCAGTTTCAGGGATCAGGGTGAAGCTTTCTTT,CASSFRDQGEAFF
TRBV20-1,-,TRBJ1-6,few,TGCAGTGCTAGAGATCTAAGGACGAGCTCCTATAATTCACCCCTCCACTTT,CSARDLRTSSYNSPLHF
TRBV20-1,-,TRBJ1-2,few,TGCAGTGCTAGGAACAGGGTCGTACATGGCTACACCTTC,CSARNRVVHGYTF
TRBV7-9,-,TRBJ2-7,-,TGTGCCAGCAGCTTAAAGGTCTACGAGCAGTACTTC,CASSLKVYEQYF
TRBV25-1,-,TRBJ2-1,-,TGTGCCAGCAGTGAAATGGGGCTTCTCTCCTACAATGAGCAGTTCTTC,CASSEMGLLSYNEQFF
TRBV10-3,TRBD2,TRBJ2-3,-,TGTGCCACCGGGACTAGCGGGGGGTCTGGAGATACGCAGTATTTT,CATGTSGGSGDTQYF
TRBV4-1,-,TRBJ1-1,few,TGCGCCAGCAGCCAAGTAGGAATCGGGGCTTTCTTT,CASSQVGIGAFF
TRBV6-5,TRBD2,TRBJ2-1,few,TGTGCCAGCACTAGGACTAGCGGGGACAATGAGCAGTTCTTC,CASTRTSGDNEQFF
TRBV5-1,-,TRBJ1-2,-,TGCGCCAGCAGCTTGGAGGCAGCTAACTATGGCTACACCTTC,CASSLEAANYGYTF
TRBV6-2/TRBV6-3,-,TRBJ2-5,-,TGTGCCAGCAGTTACGCAGACAGCACCCAAGAGACCCAGTACTTC,CASSYADSTQETQYF
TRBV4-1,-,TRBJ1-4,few,TGCGCCAGCAGCCAATGGAGGGGGGTACCCTCGAAACTGTTTTTT,CASSQWRGVPSKLFF
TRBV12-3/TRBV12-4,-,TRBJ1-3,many,TGTGCCAGCAGCCATCCCGCCGGGACTGAAGGAAACACCATATATTTT,CASSHPAGTEGNTIYF
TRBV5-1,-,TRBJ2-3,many,TGCGCCAGCAGCCCGTGGGGGGCCAGCACAGATACGCAGTATTTT,CASSPWGASTDTQYF
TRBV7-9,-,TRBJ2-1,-,TGTGCCAGCAGCCCCGGCGGTGAAGGTGAGCAGTTCTTC,CASSPGGEGEQFF
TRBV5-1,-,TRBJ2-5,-,TGCGCCAGCAGCGCCGCAGCGGGTCACCAAGAGACCCAGTACTTC,CASSAAAGHQETQYF
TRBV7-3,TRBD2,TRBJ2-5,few,TGTGCCAGCAGCTCCTCCGGGGTAGCGGGGATAGAGACCCAGTACTTC,CASSSSGVAGIETQYF
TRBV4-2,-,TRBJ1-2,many,TGTGCCAGCAGCCAAGGGCCGCTTGGGTATGGCTACACCTTC,CASSQGPLGYGYTF